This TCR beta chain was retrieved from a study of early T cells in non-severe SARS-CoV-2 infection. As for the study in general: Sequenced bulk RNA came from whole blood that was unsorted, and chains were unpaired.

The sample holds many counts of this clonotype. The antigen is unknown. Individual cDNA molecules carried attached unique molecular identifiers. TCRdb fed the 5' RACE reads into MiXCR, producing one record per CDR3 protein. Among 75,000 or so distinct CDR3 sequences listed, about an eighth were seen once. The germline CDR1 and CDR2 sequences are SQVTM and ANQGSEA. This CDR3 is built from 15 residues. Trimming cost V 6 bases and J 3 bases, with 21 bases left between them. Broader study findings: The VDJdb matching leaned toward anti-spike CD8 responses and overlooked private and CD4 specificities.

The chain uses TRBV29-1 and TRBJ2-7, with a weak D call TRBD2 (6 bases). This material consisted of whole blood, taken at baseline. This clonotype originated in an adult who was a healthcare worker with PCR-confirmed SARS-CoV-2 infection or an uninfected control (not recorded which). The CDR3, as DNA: TGCAGCGTGGGGGGTCCTAGCGTTAAAGGCTACGAGCAGTACTTC. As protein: CSVGGPSVKGYEQYF.